These T cell receptor beta chains were read from a single sample in a study of OX40 agonist ivuxolimab in advanced cancers. The protocol was immunoSEQ multiplex PCR, while the TCRdb copy is restricted to in-frame clones and leaves out a portion. The repertoire has around 64,000 clones, 84% of them found once; the top ten carry about 2%. The sample consisted of CD4+ or CD8+ T cells sorted from blood, taken in a trial of the OX40 agonist ivuxolimab. The origin of the receptors is an adult with an advanced solid tumor such as melanoma, head and neck, liver or kidney cancer. Each CDR3 is given with its conserved first and last residue. Fields, in order: V gene, clone size, J gene, D gene, CDR3 DNA, CDR3 protein. The D gene is left open where the match is weak. Expanded clones are given a class, and other clones once, few, many or no size at all.

TRBV27,few,TRBJ1-1,-,TGTGAATCCAGGGACCCGAACACTGAAGCTTTCTTT,CESRDPNTEAFF
TRBV29-1,-,TRBJ2-7,TRBD1,TGCAGCGGACAGGGTGCTGCCTACGAGCAGTACTTC,CSGQGAAYEQYF
TRBV9,-,TRBJ2-1,TRBD2,TGTGCCAGCAGCTTCCGAGGGGGGACTAGCTCGCCCAATGAGCAGTTCTTC,CASSFRGGTSSPNEQFF
TRBV11-2,-,TRBJ2-7,TRBD2,TGTGCCAGCAGCGCGCAGACTAGCGGGGTACACTACGAGCAGTACTTC,CASSAQTSGVHYEQYF
TRBV4-2,-,TRBJ1-4,TRBD1,TGTGCCAGCAGCCAAGTTCGAATCGCTGGACAGGGTTATGAAAAACTGTTTTTT,CASSQVRIAGQGYEKLFF
TRBV6-1,few,TRBJ1-6,-,TGTGCCAGCAGTGCGGGGAATAATTCACCCCTCCACTTT,CASSAGNNSPLHF
TRBV27,-,TRBJ2-3,-,TGTGCCAGCAGTTCGTTAGGGGGGACAGATACGCAGTATTTT,CASSSLGGTDTQYF
TRBV12-2,-,TRBJ1-1,-,TGTGCAAACTCGGGGGGCATGAACACTGAAGCTTTCTTT,CANSGGMNTEAFF
TRBV12-5,-,TRBJ2-5,TRBD1,TGTGCTAGTGGTTCCGTCTGGACAGGGGGAGGTCAAGAGACCCAGTACTTC,CASGSVWTGGGQETQYF
TRBV30,-,TRBJ1-5,-,TGTGCCTGGAATCAGGCGGGCGATCAGCCCCAGCATTTT,CAWNQAGDQPQHF
TRBV30,-,TRBJ2-4,TRBD2,TGTGCCTGGAGTGTAATAGCGGGGGGCCTAGCCAAAAACATTCAGTACTTC,CAWSVIAGGLAKNIQYF
TRBV29-1,-,TRBJ1-2,-,TGCAGCGTTGACCGTTCGGACGGGAATGGCTACACCTTC,CSVDRSDGNGYTF
TRBV7-3,-,TRBJ2-1,TRBD2,TGTGCCAGCAGCTTAAAAGAAGCGGGAGTCAGCAATGAGCAGTTCTTC,CASSLKEAGVSNEQFF
TRBV2,-,TRBJ2-7,-,TGTGCCAGCAAAGACCGACTTTTCGAGCAGTACTTC,CASKDRLFEQYF
TRBV6-5,-,TRBJ2-1,-,TGTGCCAGCAGTTACTCGACCCGGGACCGTGAGCAGTTCTTC,CASSYSTRDREQFF
TRBV19,-,TRBJ2-7,-,TGTGCCAGTAGTATCGTCCCAGACAGCTACGAGCAGTACTTC,CASSIVPDSYEQYF
TRBV19,-,TRBJ2-1,TRBD1,TGTGCCAGTAGTTTCGGACAGGGCAGCTACAATGAGCAGTTCTTC,CASSFGQGSYNEQFF
TRBV15,few,TRBJ1-4,-,TGTGCCACCAGCAAGGCCGTAGGGGATGAAAAACTGTTTTTT,CATSKAVGDEKLFF
TRBV9,-,TRBJ2-7,TRBD1,TGTGCCAGCAGCCAGACGGGACAGGGGTCCGAGCAGTACTTC,CASSQTGQGSEQYF
TRBV5-1,-,TRBJ2-5,TRBD2,TGCGCCAGCAGCTTGAGTTTAGCGGGGGGCCAAGAGACCCAGTACTTC,CASSLSLAGGQETQYF
TRBV30,-,TRBJ1-1,-,TGTGCCTGGAGAAACAGGAATTTCGGCACTGAAGCTTTCTTT,CAWRNRNFGTEAFF
TRBV4-1,few,TRBJ1-3,-,TGCGCCAGCAGCCAAGACAGGCGCTCTGGAAACACCATATATTTT,CASSQDRRSGNTIYF
TRBV4-1,-,TRBJ2-7,TRBD1,TGCGCCAGCAGCCAAGCGAGTGGGACAGGGGCCTACGAGCAGTACTTC,CASSQASGTGAYEQYF
TRBV5-6,few,TRBJ1-5,-,TGTGCCAGCAGCGCCAGGCGGGAGGCCCAGCATTTT,CASSARREAQHF
TRBV4-2,once,TRBJ2-5,TRBD2,TGTGCCAGCAGCACCCGGACTAGCGGGGGGTTTGAGACCCAGTACTTC,CASSTRTSGGFETQYF
TRBV6-5,-,TRBJ1-1,-,TGTGCCAGCAGCAGAGGGGTGAACACTGAAGCTTTCTTT,CASSRGVNTEAFF
TRBV7-9,-,TRBJ2-1,-,TGTGCCAGCAGCCCCGGTCCGACCGGGAGTGGGTACAATGAGCAGTTCTTC,CASSPGPTGSGYNEQFF
TRBV15,-,TRBJ2-4,-,TGTGCCACCAGCAGAGCCAAAGACTCCATTCAGTACTTC,CATSRAKDSIQYF
TRBV19,-,TRBJ1-5,-,TGTGCCAGTAGTATAGATCTATGGAGGGGGGCGCACAATCAGCCCCAGCATTTT,CASSIDLWRGAHNQPQHF
TRBV19,few,TRBJ1-6,-,TGTGCCAGTAGTATGGCGGTTGTACGGACAGATAATAATTCACCCCTCCACTTT,CASSMAVVRTDNNSPLHF
TRBV19,-,TRBJ1-5,TRBD1,TGTGCCAGTAGTCCACAGGGGGCCGTGCCCCAGCATTTT,CASSPQGAVPQHF
TRBV27,medium-sized,TRBJ2-7,TRBD2,TGTGCCAGCAGTTTTCGGACTAGCGGGGCCTACGAGCAGTACTTC,CASSFRTSGAYEQYF
TRBV7-2,-,TRBJ2-3,-,TGTGCCAGCAGCCCGCGGGACCTAGCCGCCACAGATACGCAGTATTTT,CASSPRDLAATDTQYF
TRBV7-2,-,TRBJ2-1,TRBD1,TGTGCCAGCAGCTTCCAGGGGGCAGGGCGGGGCTACAATGAGCAGTTCTTC,CASSFQGAGRGYNEQFF
TRBV30,few,TRBJ1-4,-,TGTGCCTGGAGTGTAAAGGGGTGGACTAATGAAAAACTGTTTTTT,CAWSVKGWTNEKLFF
TRBV19,-,TRBJ2-5,TRBD2,TGTGCCAGTAGTACTAGCGGGAGGGCCTGGCGGCAAGAGACCCAGTACTTC,CASSTSGRAWRQETQYF
TRBV4-3,-,TRBJ1-4,-,TGCGCCAGCACCACGGCCAGGAATAATGAAAAACTGTTTTTT,CASTTARNNEKLFF
TRBV10-3,once,TRBJ1-3,-,TGTGCCATCCGAATTGTCCGGACCACCAACACCATATATTTT,CAIRIVRTTNTIYF
TRBV6-1,-,TRBJ1-3,-,TGTGCCAGCAGTGAATCCGGGAGGGGAGGAAACACCATATATTTT,CASSESGRGGNTIYF
TRBV5-4,-,TRBJ2-5,TRBD2,TGTGCCAGCAGCTTGAAGCGGGGGGGCTCTCAAGAGACCCAGTACTTC,CASSLKRGGSQETQYF
TRBV19,-,TRBJ2-3,-,TGTGCCAGTAGTATTCGAACCCTCCCGAATACGCAGTATTTT,CASSIRTLPNTQYF
TRBV19,-,TRBJ1-6,TRBD1,TGTGCCAGTAGTCACCCCGGACAGGGAGGAAATTCACCCCTCCACTTT,CASSHPGQGGNSPLHF
TRBV23-1,once,TRBJ2-6,-,TGCGCCAGCAGTCAGCCAGCCATCTCTGGGGCCAACGTCCTGACTTTC,CASSQPAISGANVLTF
TRBV11-2,-,TRBJ2-1,-,TGTGCCAGCAGCTCGTCCGTATACAATGAGCAGTTCTTC,CASSSSVYNEQFF
TRBV9,-,TRBJ2-6,-,TGTGCCAGCAGCGGACTCCAAGGAGCTCGCTCTGGGGCCAACGTCCTGACTTTC,CASSGLQGARSGANVLTF
TRBV10-1,-,TRBJ2-5,-,TGCGCCAGCATAACACCCAAGAAGACCCAGTACTTC,CASITPKKTQYF
TRBV6-6,-,TRBJ2-5,-,TGTGCCAGCAGGACAGAGGAGACCCAGTACTTC,CASRTEETQYF
TRBV11-2,-,TRBJ2-1,TRBD2,TGTGCCAGCAGTCCGCGGGGGGGCCTGTTGAATGAGCAGTTCTTC,CASSPRGGLLNEQFF
TRBV5-1,-,TRBJ2-5,-,TGCGCCAGCAGTCCGGCAGGGTCTCAAGAGACCCAGTACTTC,CASSPAGSQETQYF
TRBV7-9,-,TRBJ1-3,-,TGTGCCAGCAGCTCCGAGGGATTTCGTGGAAACACCATATATTTT,CASSSEGFRGNTIYF
TRBV7-2,once,TRBJ1-2,-,TGTGCCAGCAGCTTAGTCCCAGGGAAGAGCTATGGCTACACCTTC,CASSLVPGKSYGYTF
TRBV4-1,-,TRBJ1-1,TRBD1,TGCGCCAGCAGCCAAGTCGGGCAGGGGGCGAACACTGAAGCTTTCTTT,CASSQVGQGANTEAFF
TRBV9,-,TRBJ1-2,-,TGTGCCAGCAGCCGACCTACAGGATATAACTATGGCTACACCTTC,CASSRPTGYNYGYTF
TRBV19,-,TRBJ2-5,TRBD2,TGTGCCAGTAGTAGGTCCGGGACTAGCGGGGGGAAGACCCAGTACTTC,CASSRSGTSGGKTQYF
TRBV9,-,TRBJ2-7,-,TGTGCCAGCAGCGTAGGTTCAAGTACCCTAATATACGAGCAGTACTTC,CASSVGSSTLIYEQYF
TRBV2,-,TRBJ2-3,TRBD1,TGTGCCAGCAGTGGACAGGGGGCCGGCACAGATACGCAGTATTTT,CASSGQGAGTDTQYF
TRBV5-4,-,TRBJ1-1,TRBD1,TGTGCCAGCAGCCTAACAGGGGTGAACACTGAAGCTTTCTTT,CASSLTGVNTEAFF
TRBV4-2,-,TRBJ2-3,-,TGTGCCAGCAGCCAAGATGGCGGCACAGATACGCAGTATTTT,CASSQDGGTDTQYF
TRBV29-1,-,TRBJ1-4,-,TGCAGCGTGGGGGAGGGATCGACTAATGAAAAACTGTTTTTT,CSVGEGSTNEKLFF
TRBV4-3,-,TRBJ1-2,-,TGCGCCAGCAGCCAAGAGTGGGGGAGCTATGGCTACACCTTC,CASSQEWGSYGYTF